These 8 T cell receptor beta chains came from one sample sequenced in a study of T cells in localized non-small cell lung cancer. This table comes from immunoSEQ multiplex PCR, and its TCRdb copy is limited to in-frame clones, with some not included. The sample lists under 65,000 clones; roughly four fifths were seen once. The specimen comprised peripheral blood, sampled before any cancer treatment. These TCRs come from a female donor aged 60 or older with stage II squamous cell lung carcinoma.

This chain connects TRBV18 to TRBJ2-7; 7 bases are a match to TRBD1. V lost 6 bases to trimming and J lost 0 bases; unmatched junction nucleotides: 8. The CDR3 is 15 residues long. CDR1 and CDR2 from the germline V gene are KGHSH and LQKENI. CDR3 bases: TGTGCCAGCTCGTCAGAGGGACAGTCCTCCTACGAGCAGTACTTC. Translation: CASSSEGQSSYEQYF.

The genes are TRBV7-2 and TRBJ1-2; D unresolved. The ends were cut back, 4 bases at V and 4 bases at J, with 13 bases in the middle. The CDR3 consists of 14 residues. Germline CDR1 and CDR2: SGHTA and FQGNSA. The CDR3 DNA follows: TGTGCCAGCAGCTCGTACAGTGATACCTATGGCTACACCTTC. Amino acid sequence: CASSSYSDTYGYTF.

The chain carries TRBV6-5 and TRBJ1-2, with D tentatively TRBD1 (5 bases). V lost 8 bases to trimming and J lost 7 bases, with 17 bases between them. The germline gives CDR1 MNHEY, CDR2 SVGAGI. This CDR3 spans 13 amino acids. The CDR3 here is CASGGNGRAGYTF. The CDR3 bases are TGTGCCAGCGGGGGGAACGGGAGAGCTGGCTACACCTTC.

The chain links TRBV7-9 to TRBJ1-1, with D maybe TRBD1 (5 bases). The V end lost 0 bases, the J end lost 4 bases, and 12 bases lay between the germline ends. Germline V CDR1 and CDR2: SEHNR, FQNEAQ (reference sequence). The CDR3 is 15 residues long. The CDR3 reads CASSLASGTRTEAFF. The CDR3 DNA reads TGTGCCAGCAGCTTAGCGTCGGGGACCCGCACTGAAGCTTTCTTT.

The V call is TRBV6-1, the J call TRBJ2-6; D gene uncertain. V lost 1 base to trimming and J lost 3 bases, with 1 base between them. Germline V gene data show CDR1 as MNHNS and CDR2 as SASEGT. The CDR3 totals 13 residues. CDR3 protein: CASSEGGANVLTF. The CDR3 nucleotides are TGTGCCAGCAGTGAAGGTGGGGCCAACGTCCTGACTTTC.

The V call is TRBV19, the J call TRBJ1-1; weak D call: TRBD1 (6 bases). The CDR3 has 15 residues. Looked up from germline, CDR1 is LNHDA and CDR2 is SQIVND (reference sequence). The V and J ends lost 6 bases and 6 bases respectively, with 20 bases between them. CDR3 sequence reads: CASSQGGSSWAEAFF. The DNA of the CDR3 is TGTGCCAGTAGCCAAGGGGGATCCTCTTGGGCTGAAGCTTTCTTT.

As DNA, the CDR3 is TGTGCCAGCAGCTTAGGTGGACGAGAGAACACTGAAGCTTTCTTT. It translates to CASSLGGRENTEAFF. V usage is TRBV5-4 and J usage is TRBJ1-1; D ambiguous. V lost 2 bases to trimming and J lost 1 base, with 12 bases between them. CDR1 and CDR2 (germline): SGHNT, YYREEE (reference sequence). CDR3 length: 15 residues. Filled out from reference TRBV5-4 and TRBJ1-1, the complete variable domain reads ETGVTQSPTHLIKTRGQQVTLRCSSQSGHNTVSWYQQALGQGPQFIFQYYREEENGRGNFPPRFSGLQFPNYSSELNVNALELDDSALYLCASSLGGRENTEAFFGQGTRLTVV.

The chain has TRBV6-4 and TRBJ2-2; possibly TRBD2 for D (5 bases). V gave up 0 bases and J gave up 3 bases, with 5 bases separating them. The germline gives CDR1 MRHNA, CDR2 SNTAGT. The CDR3 loop spans 14 amino acids. CDR3 coding DNA: TGTGCCAGCAGTGACTCGAGGGACACCGGGGAGCTGTTTTTT. It codes for CASSDSRDTGELFF.